These T cell receptor beta chains were read from a single sample in a study of immune evolution from preneoplasia to lung adenocarcinoma. The data were produced by immunoSEQ multiplex PCR, yet TCRdb's version contains in-frame clones alone and is incomplete. The table records 15,000 or so clones, about 85% of them present only once. The sample taken for sequencing was FFPE lung adenocarcinoma in situ tissue. The source is a donor aged 70 or over with lung adenocarcinoma. Both conserved end residues are part of each CDR3. The D gene is left open where the match is weak. Size tells how often a clone was seen (once, few, many) or the class of an expanded clone, and some rows leave it out.

clone_size	v_call	j_call	cdr3_length	d_call	cdr3_nt	cdr3_aa
few	TRBV29-1	TRBJ2-7	13	-	TGCAGCGCGGCGGAACAGCGGAGCTACGAGCAGTACTTC	CSAAEQRSYEQYF
-	TRBV18	TRBJ2-7	16	-	TGTGCCAGCTCACCTGCCGCTCCCTCCGTGACCTACGAGCAGTACTTC	CASSPAAPSVTYEQYF
-	TRBV7-2	TRBJ2-7	16	TRBD2	TGTGCCAGCAGCGCGCAGGGTATTAGCGGGATCTACGAGCAGTACTTC	CASSAQGISGIYEQYF
-	TRBV6-5	TRBJ2-7	13	-	TGTGCCAGCAGCCCCGGGAGTCCCCACGAGCAGTACTTC	CASSPGSPHEQYF
-	TRBV11-2	TRBJ1-4	13	TRBD1	TGTGCCAGCAGCGGCCCGACAGGGCAAAAACTGTTTTTT	CASSGPTGQKLFF
-	TRBV7-9	TRBJ2-1	16	-	TGTGCCAGCAGCCTCGTCTCCCTAATATTAAATGGTGAGCAGTTCTTC	CASSLVSLILNGEQFF
-	TRBV27	TRBJ2-5	15	-	TGTGCCAGCAGTACTCACTTGCGACCCATAGAGACCCAGTACTTC	CASSTHLRPIETQYF
-	TRBV10-3	TRBJ2-5	13	-	TGTGCCATCAGTGATGACCACCAAGAGACCCAGTACTTC	CAISDDHQETQYF
-	TRBV6-5	TRBJ2-5	12	TRBD2	TGTGCCATTGGGCGGGGGTGGGAGACCCAGTACTTC	CAIGRGWETQYF
-	TRBV13	TRBJ1-3	15	TRBD1	TGTGCCAGCAGCTCGGACAGGGGAACGGGAAACACCATATATTTT	CASSSDRGTGNTIYF
-	TRBV7-3	TRBJ1-6	14	-	TGTGCCAGCAGCAGAGGTCAGCTCAATTCACCCCTCCACTTT	CASSRGQLNSPLHF
-	TRBV6-6	TRBJ2-7	16	TRBD2	TGTGCCAGCAGTTACTCTTCGCGGGAGGGTATCCACGAGCAGTACTTC	CASSYSSREGIHEQYF
-	TRBV30	TRBJ1-1	13	-	TGTGCCTGGAGTGGGTGGATAGGGACTGAAGCTTTCTTT	CAWSGWIGTEAFF
-	TRBV6-4	TRBJ2-3	13	-	TGTGCCAGCAGCCAGACGACGAGAGATACGCAGTATTTT	CASSQTTRDTQYF
-	TRBV19	TRBJ2-7	14	TRBD2	TGTGCCAGTAGTAGGACGGGAGGGCCCTACGAGCAGTACTTC	CASSRTGGPYEQYF
once	TRBV29-1	TRBJ2-7	16	TRBD1	TGCAGCGTTGAAGGGGATGGCGGGACAGGGCGCTACGAGCAGTACTTC	CSVEGDGGTGRYEQYF
once	TRBV5-4	TRBJ2-1	13	-	TGTGCCAGCAGCTTCCTGGGTTACAATGAGCAGTTCTTC	CASSFLGYNEQFF
-	TRBV19	TRBJ2-2	14	-	TGTGCCAGTAGGGGACTGGGTAGGGCCGGGGAGCTGTTTTTT	CASRGLGRAGELFF
-	TRBV5-1	TRBJ1-1	15	-	TGCGCCAGCAGCTTGGATGAGGGGAGAGACACTGAAGCTTTCTTT	CASSLDEGRDTEAFF
once	TRBV28	TRBJ2-2	17	TRBD2	TGTGCCAGCAGTTCCCCCCGACTAGCGGGGATCACCGGGGAGCTGTTTTTT	CASSSPRLAGITGELFF
-	TRBV6-1	TRBJ2-5	14	-	TGTGCCAGCAGTCATACAGGGATTGGAGAGACCCAGTACTTC	CASSHTGIGETQYF
-	TRBV21-1	TRBJ2-3	19	-	TGTGCCAGCAGCATTTCCCGGACTAGCGGGAGCTTCTCCACAGATACGCAGTATTTT	CASSISRTSGSFSTDTQYF
-	TRBV5-6	TRBJ1-3	14	-	TGTGCCAGCAGCCGTGCTAGCTCTGGAAACACCATATATTTT	CASSRASSGNTIYF
-	TRBV18	TRBJ2-7	13	-	TGTGCCAGCTCGAGGGACTTCCTCTCCGAGCAGTACTTC	CASSRDFLSEQYF
-	TRBV6-5	TRBJ1-4	15	-	TGTGCCAGCAGTTACTCGATAGGGCTGGGTGAAAAACTGTTTTTT	CASSYSIGLGEKLFF
-	TRBV7-9	TRBJ1-1	14	-	TGTGCCAGCAGCTTACAGGTCGCAACACCTGAAGCTTTCTTT	CASSLQVATPEAFF
-	TRBV5-1	TRBJ1-2	15	TRBD1	TGCGCCAGCAGCTTGGAGGGGGCGACAGCCTATGGCTACACCTTC	CASSLEGATAYGYTF
-	TRBV5-1	TRBJ2-1	16	-	TGCGCCAGCAGCCTCGTATCAGGGGATACGGGCAATGAGCAGTTCTTC	CASSLVSGDTGNEQFF
few	TRBV18	TRBJ1-2	13	-	TGTGCCAGCTCACAAAGGGACGCGGGTGGCTACACCTTC	CASSQRDAGGYTF
-	TRBV5-5	TRBJ1-4	14	-	TGTGCCAGCAGCTCCTCGACAGATAATGAAAAACTGTTTTTT	CASSSSTDNEKLFF
-	TRBV29-1	TRBJ2-5	13	-	TGCAGCGTTGAAGCGACTAACGGGGAGACCCAGTACTTC	CSVEATNGETQYF
-	TRBV5-6	TRBJ1-3	12	-	TGTGCCAGCAGCTCTCCCGGGGGGCCCGTGTATTTT	CASSSPGGPVYF
-	TRBV30	TRBJ1-3	13	-	TGTGCCTGGTCCTCAGGGACCGGAAACACCATATATTTT	CAWSSGTGNTIYF
-	TRBV6-1	TRBJ2-2	15	-	TGTGCCAGCAGTGATGAGAGAAAGTGGACCGGGGAGCTGTTTTTT	CASSDERKWTGELFF
-	TRBV9	TRBJ2-3	15	-	TGTGCCAGCAGCGTTTCGGGAGACGAAGCAGATACGCAGTATTTT	CASSVSGDEADTQYF
-	TRBV15	TRBJ2-7	15	TRBD2	TGTGCCACCAGCAAAGACCTAGCGGGGTCCTACGAGCAGTACTTC	CATSKDLAGSYEQYF
few	TRBV6-6	TRBJ1-1	15	-	TGTGCCAGCGCTTATCCGGAGGGGGGCTATTTTGAAGCTTTCTTT	CASAYPEGGYFEAFF
-	TRBV9	TRBJ2-3	14	-	TGTGCCAGCAGCCCGGGCCAACTGAAGGATACGCAGTATTTT	CASSPGQLKDTQYF
-	TRBV6-1	TRBJ1-5	14	-	TGTGCCAGCAGTGACCCTACCAGGAATCAGCCCCAGCATTTT	CASSDPTRNQPQHF
-	TRBV28	TRBJ2-7	13	-	TGTGCCAGCAGACACATAGGTGTGTACGAGCAGTACTTC	CASRHIGVYEQYF
-	TRBV4-3	TRBJ2-5	13	-	TGCGCCAGCAGCCCCGAGCCCGCGGAGACCCAGTACTTC	CASSPEPAETQYF
few	TRBV28	TRBJ2-7	16	-	TGTGCCAGCAGTTCGGTTATATGGGGGAACCTCTACGAGCAGTACTTC	CASSSVIWGNLYEQYF
-	TRBV28	TRBJ2-4	14	TRBD1	TGTGCCAGCAGTAGACAGGGAACCCAAAACATTCAGTACTTC	CASSRQGTQNIQYF
once	TRBV18	TRBJ2-3	16	TRBD2	TGTGCCAGCTCCCTCGGGACTAGCGGTAGCACAGATACGCAGTATTTT	CASSLGTSGSTDTQYF
-	TRBV18	TRBJ2-6	17	-	TGTGCCAGCTCACTGCTTTCAGACAGCTCTGGGGCCAACGTCCTGACTTTC	CASSLLSDSSGANVLTF